The entry below gives a single T cell receptor beta chain sequence along with its context. Its specificity is not known. This CDR3 region has 11 residues. CDR1 MNHEY and CDR2 SVGAGI come from the germline V gene. The V and J ends lost 10 bases and 4 bases respectively, with 10 bases between them. The data originate from a study of cytomegalovirus exposure and HLA in healthy donors. The wider study: Out of about 180 million T cells, an earlier analysis found about 120 million unique TCR beta sequences in total.

This PCR relied on a set of 60 Vbeta primers and 13 Jbeta primers. The repertoire was sequenced with immunoSEQ multiplex PCR; TCRdb's copy has only in-frame clones and lacks some. The table shows about 130,000 clones, with around 82% occurring only once. Broader study findings: It was only CMV serostatus that was available as immune exposure information. Researchers reported in a later analysis that a missense DCLRE1C variant was tied to TCR beta V- and J-gene trimming. Cytomegalovirus status, reportedly, was diagnosed with high specificity and sensitivity by the classifier.

The clonotype comes from a man aged 25-45 years in good health and CMV-seropositive. The sample taken for sequencing was PBMCs. This sequence joins TRBV6-5 and TRBJ1-2; weak D call: TRBD1 (6 bases). The CDR3 bases are TGTGCCACCCAACAGGGCTATGGCTACACCTTC. This encodes CATQQGYGYTF.